The clone carrying this T cell receptor beta chain was seen a handful of times. The antigen remains unidentified. The entry originates in a study of T cells in Graves' hyperthyroidism and ophthalmopathy. Background on the study: Initial diagnosis, before any treatment, was when peripheral blood was collected.

The study, taken as a whole, reports: Ophthalmopathy was separated from stable hyperthyroidism by a 13 V-J model.

TCR beta CDR3 sequences were amplified from RNA transcripts. Initially, a first-round RT-PCR of the TCR CDR3 employed the HTBI primer set. TCRdb analysed the multiplex PCR reads with MiXCR anew, one entry per CDR3 protein. The sample records about 250,000 distinct CDR3 sequences, roughly 22% being singletons. Based on clinical symptoms, serum thyroxine and TRAb, thyroid ultrasound and orbital computed tomography, diagnoses were reached. PBMCs came from around 10 ml fresh peripheral blood. This CDR3 is 14 amino acids long. V lost 4 bases, J lost 1 base, and 11 bases lay in between. The germline V gene encodes CDR1 SGHKS and CDR2 YYEKEE (reference sequence).

This chain links TRBV5-5 with TRBJ1-1; weak D call: TRBD1 (5 bases). The specimen sequenced was blood. This TCR was sampled from a man aged 25-45 years with Graves' ophthalmopathy. CDR3 bases: TGTGCCAGCAGCGGGACGGGACGGAACACTGAAGCTTTCTTT. This codes for CASSGTGRNTEAFF.